This paragraph reports one TCR beta chain. This sample was taken from a study of T cell changes during pregnancy in multiple sclerosis. The data were produced by immunoSEQ multiplex PCR, yet TCRdb's version contains in-frame clones alone and is incomplete. The repertoire holds some 80,000 clones, with over 85% as singletons. CDR3 length: 16 amino acids. CDR1 and CDR2 (germline): SGHAT, FQNNGV. With 3 bases clipped from V and 3 bases from J, the junction kept 7 bases outside the gene matches. Sequenced here: peripheral blood, sampled in the first trimester of pregnancy. This TCR came from a female donor with multiple sclerosis, enrolled in a pregnancy study. V and J are TRBV11-2 and TRBJ2-1, with 8 bases aligning to TRBD1. CDR3 in amino acids: CASSFRRDRIYNEQFF. CDR3 DNA: TGTGCCAGCAGCTTCCGGCGGGACAGGATCTACAATGAGCAGTTCTTC. The full variable domain, its missing parts supplied by reference TRBV11-2 and TRBJ2-1, is EAGVAQSPRYKIIEKRQSVAFWCNPISGHATLYWYQQILGQGPKLLIQFQNNGVVDDSQLPKDRFSAERLKGVDSTLKIQPAKLEDSAVYLCASSFRRDRIYNEQFFGPGTRLTVL.